This T cell receptor (beta chain) was identified during a study of beta chain features in type 1 diabetes. Overall study results and limits: Comparison showed that naive, central memory and Treg TCRB repertoires appeared more similar among patients than among healthy donors. Patients with Type 1 diabetes showed moderately but significantly shorter TCRB CDR3s in all four CD4+ subsets.

Notes on this clone: Its antigen is undetermined.

What was sequenced were expressed TCRB transcripts, since all of the isolated RNA had been reverse transcribed. The assay was immunoSEQ multiplex PCR, and TCRdb's table has in-frame clones only and misses some. The sample lists approximately 170,000 clones, approximately 8.1% occurring once. CDR1 is SSHAT and CDR2 is FNYEAQ in the germline V gene (reference sequence). There are 13 residues in the CDR3. V was pared by 4 bases and J by 7 bases, with 11 bases between. This chain uses TRBV7-7 with TRBJ2-1, with D unresolved. The TCR originated in a young man with type 1 diabetes. Sequenced: central memory CD4+ T cells from blood. CDR3 loop: CASSSRTNNEQFF. CDR3 DNA: TGTGCCAGCAGCTCGAGAACGAATAATGAGCAGTTCTTC.